One and the same sample provided the 2 T cell receptor beta chains below, sequenced in a study of cytomegalovirus exposure and HLA in healthy donors. Assay: immunoSEQ multiplex PCR; the TCRdb copy retains only in-frame clones and omits some. Of under 250,000 clones in the sample, around 78% are singletons; the top ten hold around 5.4%. Source material: PBMCs. These receptors came from a woman aged 18-35 years in good health and CMV-seronegative.

The chain combines TRBV18 with TRBJ1-1; TRBD1 matches at 9 bases. This CDR3 is built from 15 residues. Germline lookup yields CDR1 KGHSH and CDR2 LQKENI. Losses at the gene ends were 2 bases for V and 3 bases for J; bases not matched to a gene: 4. CDR3 DNA sequence: TGTGCCAGCTCACCATTGGGACAGGGAGACACTGAAGCTTTCTTT. It translates to CASSPLGQGDTEAFF. Based on the CDR3 plus reference TRBV18 and TRBJ1-1, the full variable domain is NAGVMQNPRHLVRRRGQEARLRCSPMKGHSHVYWYRQLPEEGLKFMVYLQKENIIDESGMPKERFSAEFPKEGPSILRIQQVVRGDSAAYFCASSPLGQGDTEAFFGQGTRLTVV.

This clone has a handful of counts. The CDR3: CASSVAPIGREGYTF. CDR3 sequence (DNA): TGTGCCAGCAGCGTAGCTCCTATAGGGAGAGAGGGCTACACCTTC. The chain joins TRBV9 to TRBJ1-2; unclear D gene. The germline V gene has CDR1 SGDLS and CDR2 YYNGEE. V gave up 0 bases and J gave up 8 bases, with 17 bases separating them. CDR3 length equals 15 residues.